This T cell receptor (beta chain) originates from a study of cytomegalovirus exposure and HLA in healthy donors. Notes on this clone: What it recognizes is unknown.

PCR amplification relied on 60 Vbeta primers (plus 13 Jbeta primers). The protocol was immunoSEQ multiplex PCR, while the TCRdb copy is restricted to in-frame clones and leaves out a portion. The repertoire holds around 190,000 clones, with around three quarters as singletons. The CDR3 covers 13 residues. In germline, CDR1 is MDHEN, CDR2 SYDVKM. V was pared by 6 bases and J by 0 bases, with 8 bases between. Study-level points and caveats: What a later analysis reportedly showed was that an Asian-associated ancestry cluster had fewer N-insertions than the roughly 670-donor mean. Most of the TCR beta V segments (in an earlier analysis) were productive either about 87% or about 30% of the time.

The sample comprised PBMCs. V usage is TRBV28 and J usage is TRBJ1-2; D remains unclear. The sequence derives from a woman aged 18-30 years in good health and CMV-seronegative. For the CDR3, the DNA is TGTGCCAGCAGCCCTCCCCCTAACTATGGCTACACCTTC. Residues: CASSPPPNYGYTF.